This TCR beta chain appears in the sequencing data of a study of blood T cell repertoires in COVID-19. Using immunoSEQ multiplex PCR, the repertoire was profiled, and TCRdb retains in-frame clones only, with some absent. The sample has some 190,000 clones, roughly nine tenths seen once. CDR3 length: 12 residues. CDR1 is LNHDA and CDR2 is SQIVND in the germline V gene (reference sequence). V was clipped by 5 bases and J by 3 bases; unmatched bases: 0. What was sequenced was peripheral blood. This receptor was identified in a man aged 25-40 years with acute or convalescent COVID-19. The V gene is TRBV19, the J gene TRBJ2-7; 8 bases are a match to TRBD2. CDR3 amino acids: CASSAGGYEQYF. CDR3 coding DNA: TGTGCCAGTAGTGCGGGAGGCTACGAGCAGTACTTC.